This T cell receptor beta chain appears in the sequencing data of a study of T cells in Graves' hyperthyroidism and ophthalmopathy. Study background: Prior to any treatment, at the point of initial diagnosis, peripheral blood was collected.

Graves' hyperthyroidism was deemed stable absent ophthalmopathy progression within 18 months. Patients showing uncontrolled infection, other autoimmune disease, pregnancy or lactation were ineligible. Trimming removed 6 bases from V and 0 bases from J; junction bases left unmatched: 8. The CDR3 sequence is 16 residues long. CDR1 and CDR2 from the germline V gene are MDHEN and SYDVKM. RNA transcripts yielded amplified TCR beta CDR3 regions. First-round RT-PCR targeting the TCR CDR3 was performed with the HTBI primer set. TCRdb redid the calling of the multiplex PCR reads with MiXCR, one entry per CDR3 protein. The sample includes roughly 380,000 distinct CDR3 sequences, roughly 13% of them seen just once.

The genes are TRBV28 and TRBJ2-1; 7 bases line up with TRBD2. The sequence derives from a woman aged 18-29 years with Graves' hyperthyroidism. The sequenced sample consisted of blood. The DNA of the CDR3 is TGTGCCAGCAGATCACTAGCGCCGAGCTCCTACAATGAGCAGTTCTTC. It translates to CASRSLAPSSYNEQFF.